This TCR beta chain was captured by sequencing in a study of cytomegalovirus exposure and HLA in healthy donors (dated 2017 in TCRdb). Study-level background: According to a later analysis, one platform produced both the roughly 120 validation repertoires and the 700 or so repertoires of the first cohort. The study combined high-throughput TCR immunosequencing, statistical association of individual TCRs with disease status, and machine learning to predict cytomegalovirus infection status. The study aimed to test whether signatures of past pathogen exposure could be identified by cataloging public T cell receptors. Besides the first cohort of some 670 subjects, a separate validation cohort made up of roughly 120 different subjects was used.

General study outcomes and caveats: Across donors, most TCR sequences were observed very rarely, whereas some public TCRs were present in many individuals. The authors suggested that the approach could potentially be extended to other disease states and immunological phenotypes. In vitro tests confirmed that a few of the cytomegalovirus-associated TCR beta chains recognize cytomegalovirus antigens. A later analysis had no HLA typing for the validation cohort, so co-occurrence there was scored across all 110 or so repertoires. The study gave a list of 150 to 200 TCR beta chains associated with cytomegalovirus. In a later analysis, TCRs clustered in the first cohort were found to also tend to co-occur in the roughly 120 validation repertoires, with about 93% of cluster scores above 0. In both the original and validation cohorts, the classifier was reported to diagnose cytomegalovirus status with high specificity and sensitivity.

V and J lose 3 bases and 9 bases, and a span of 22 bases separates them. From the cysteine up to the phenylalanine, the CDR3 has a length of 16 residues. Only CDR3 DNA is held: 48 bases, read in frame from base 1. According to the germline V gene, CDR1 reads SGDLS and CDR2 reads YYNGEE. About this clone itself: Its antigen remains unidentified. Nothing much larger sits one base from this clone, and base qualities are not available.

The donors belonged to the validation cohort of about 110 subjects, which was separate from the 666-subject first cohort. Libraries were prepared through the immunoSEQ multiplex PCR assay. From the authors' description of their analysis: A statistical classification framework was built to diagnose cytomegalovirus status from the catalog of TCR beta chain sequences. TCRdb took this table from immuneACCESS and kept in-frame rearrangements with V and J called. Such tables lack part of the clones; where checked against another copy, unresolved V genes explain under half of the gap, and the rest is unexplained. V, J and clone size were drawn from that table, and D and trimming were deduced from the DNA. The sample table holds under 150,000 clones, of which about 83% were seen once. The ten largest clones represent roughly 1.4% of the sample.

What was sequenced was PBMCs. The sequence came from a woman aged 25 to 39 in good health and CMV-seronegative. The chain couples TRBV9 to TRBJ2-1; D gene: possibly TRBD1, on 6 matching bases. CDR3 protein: CASSGIQGVVTGEQFF. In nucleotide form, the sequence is TGTGCCAGCAGCGGTATACAGGGAGTGGTAACAGGTGAGCAGTTCTTC.